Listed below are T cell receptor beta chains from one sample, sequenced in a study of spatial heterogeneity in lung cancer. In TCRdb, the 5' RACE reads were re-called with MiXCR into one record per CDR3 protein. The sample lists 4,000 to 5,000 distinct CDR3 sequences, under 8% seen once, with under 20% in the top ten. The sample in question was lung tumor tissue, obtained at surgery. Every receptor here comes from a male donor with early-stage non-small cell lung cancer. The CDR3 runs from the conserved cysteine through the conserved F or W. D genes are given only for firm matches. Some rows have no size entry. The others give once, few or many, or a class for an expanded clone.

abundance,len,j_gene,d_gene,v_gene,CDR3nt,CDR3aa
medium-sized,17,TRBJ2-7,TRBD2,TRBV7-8,TGTGCCAGCAGTACCAGACTAGCGGGGGGTCCCCTATACGAGCAGTACTTC,CASSTRLAGGPLYEQYF
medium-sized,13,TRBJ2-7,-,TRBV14,TGTGCCAGCAGCCAAGGGACCCCCTACGAGCAGTACTTC,CASSQGTPYEQYF
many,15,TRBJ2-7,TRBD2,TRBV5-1,TGCGCCAGCAGCTTGACCCTAGCGGGCAGCTACGAGCAGTACTTC,CASSLTLAGSYEQYF
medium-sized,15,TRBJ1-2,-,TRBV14,TGTGCCAGCAGCCAATCCCACAGTGGCGGCTATGGCTACACCTTC,CASSQSHSGGYGYTF
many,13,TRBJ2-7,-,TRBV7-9,TGTGCCAGCAAACCCAGCGAACAGGGAAAGCAGTACTTC,CASKPSEQGKQYF
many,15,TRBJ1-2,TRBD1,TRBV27,TGTGCCAGCAGTTCCCGACAGGGAGCTAACTATGGCTACACCTTC,CASSSRQGANYGYTF
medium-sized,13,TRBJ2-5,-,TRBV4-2,TGTGCCAGCAGCCAAGTCGGCCAAGAGACCCAGTACTTC,CASSQVGQETQYF
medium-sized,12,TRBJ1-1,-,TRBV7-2,TGTGCCAGCAGCTTAGTAGCGGATGAAGCTTTCTTT,CASSLVADEAFF
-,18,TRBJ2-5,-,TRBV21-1,TGTGCCAGCAGCAAAGCGCTTTGGATTTTCAGAGAGCAAGAGACCCAGTACTTC,CASSKALWIFREQETQYF
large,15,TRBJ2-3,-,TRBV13,TGTGCCAGCAGCCCGAGGCAGGGAAGGAGGGATACGCAGTATTTT,CASSPRQGRRDTQYF
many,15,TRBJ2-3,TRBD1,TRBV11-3,TGTGCCAGCAGCTCCCGACAGGGGCCCGCAGATACGCAGTATTTT,CASSSRQGPADTQYF
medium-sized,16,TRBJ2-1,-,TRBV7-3,TGTGCCAGCAGCCCTAGGCGGGGTAGCTCCTACAATGAGCAGTTCTTC,CASSPRRGSSYNEQFF
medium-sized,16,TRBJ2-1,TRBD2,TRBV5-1,TGCGCCAGCAGCTACGTAGCGGGGAGCTCCTACAATGAGCAGTTCTTC,CASSYVAGSSYNEQFF
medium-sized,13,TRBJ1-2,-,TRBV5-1,TGCGCCAGCAGCTTGGACAGGGACCATGGCTACACCTTC,CASSLDRDHGYTF
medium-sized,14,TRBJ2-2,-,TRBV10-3,TGTGCCATCAGTGATTTCAGTAACACCGGGGAGCTGTTTTTT,CAISDFSNTGELFF
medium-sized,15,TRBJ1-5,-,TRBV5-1,TGCGCCAGCAGCTTGGACAGGGCCGGAGGGGAGCCCCAGCATTTT,CASSLDRAGGEPQHF
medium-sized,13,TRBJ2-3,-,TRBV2,TGTGTCCTAACGACCCAAGGCACAGATACGCAGTATTTT,CVLTTQGTDTQYF
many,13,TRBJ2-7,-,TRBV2,TGTGCCAGTTACCGGGACATCCCGGCCGAGCAGTACTTC,CASYRDIPAEQYF
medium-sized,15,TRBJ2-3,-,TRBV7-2,TGTGCCAGCACCCTGGGGGTTTCTAGCACAGATACGCAGTATTTT,CASTLGVSSTDTQYF
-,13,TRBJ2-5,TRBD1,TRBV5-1,TGCGCCAGCAGCTGGGACAGTCGAGAGACCCAGTACTTC,CASSWDSRETQYF
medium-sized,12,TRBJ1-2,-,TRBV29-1,TGCAGCGTTGAAGAGGGGCATGGGGGCTACACCTTC,CSVEEGHGGYTF
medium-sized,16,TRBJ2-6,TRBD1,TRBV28,TGTGCCAGCAGTCCCGGGACAGGCTCTGGGGCCAACGTCCTGACTTTC,CASSPGTGSGANVLTF
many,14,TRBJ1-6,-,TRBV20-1,TGCAGTGCTAGGCAGGAGGGGAGTAGGTCACCCCTCCACTTT,CSARQEGSRSPLHF
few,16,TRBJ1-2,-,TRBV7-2,TGTGCCAGCAGCTCCCAACAGGGCTTTAGTCCTTATGGCTACAACTTC,CASSSQQGFSPYGYNF
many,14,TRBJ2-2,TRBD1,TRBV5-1,TGCGCCAGCAACGCACAGGGGATGTCCGGGGAGCTGTTTTTT,CASNAQGMSGELFF
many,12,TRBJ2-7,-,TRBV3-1,TGTGCCAGCCGCCGACAGGGAGGGGAGCAGTACTTC,CASRRQGGEQYF
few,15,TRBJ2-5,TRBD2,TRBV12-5,TGTGCTAGTGAGTCGGGACTAGCGGGGGTAGAGACCCAGTACTTC,CASESGLAGVETQYF
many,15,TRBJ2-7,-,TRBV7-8,TGTGCCAGCAGCCCAGTAGGGGGTTGGGACTACGAGCAGTACTTC,CASSPVGGWDYEQYF
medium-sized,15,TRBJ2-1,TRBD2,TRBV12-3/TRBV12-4,TGTGCCAGCAGTACTCGACTAGCGGGGGGGAATGAGCAGTTCTTC,CASSTRLAGGNEQFF
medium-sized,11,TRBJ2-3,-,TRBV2,TGTGCCAGCAGTGACGCGCAGACGCAGTATTTT,CASSDAQTQYF
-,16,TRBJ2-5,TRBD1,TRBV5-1,TGCGCCAGCAGCCAAGACAGGGACATGGGGCTCGGGACCCAGTACTTC,CASSQDRDMGLGTQYF
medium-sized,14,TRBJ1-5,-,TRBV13,TGTGCCAGCAGCTTAGGGGTTGGCAATCAGCCCCAGCATTTT,CASSLGVGNQPQHF
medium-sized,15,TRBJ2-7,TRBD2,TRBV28,TGTGCCAGCAGTCCTTTTCTACTAGCGGGGCGGTGGCAGTACTTC,CASSPFLLAGRWQYF
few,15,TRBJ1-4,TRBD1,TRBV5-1,TGCGCCAGCCGTCCCGGGACAGGGACCGGTGAAAAACTGTTTTTT,CASRPGTGTGEKLFF
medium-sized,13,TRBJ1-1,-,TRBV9,TGTGCCAGCAGCGTAGGCGGAGACACTGAAGCTTTCTTT,CASSVGGDTEAFF
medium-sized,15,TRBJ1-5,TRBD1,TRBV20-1,TGCAGTGCTAGGCCGACAGGGATGACGATGCAGCCCCAGCATTTT,CSARPTGMTMQPQHF
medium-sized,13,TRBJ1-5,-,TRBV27,TGTGCCAGCAGTTTAATTAGCAATCAGCCCCAGCATTTT,CASSLISNQPQHF
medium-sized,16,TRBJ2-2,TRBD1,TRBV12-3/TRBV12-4,TGTGCCAGCAGGGCGGACAGGCTAAAGAACACCGGGGAGCTGTTTTTT,CASRADRLKNTGELFF
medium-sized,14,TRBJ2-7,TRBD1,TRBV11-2,TGTGCCAGCAGCTTAGGGACAGGGTTTTACGAGCAGTACTTC,CASSLGTGFYEQYF
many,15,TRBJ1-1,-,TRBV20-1,TGCAGTGCTAGAGTACCCCTCGGTGGTTACACTGAAGCTTTCTTT,CSARVPLGGYTEAFF
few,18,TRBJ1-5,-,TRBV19,TGTGCCAGTAGTCCCTACGGTGCGAGAGTCTTTAGCAATCAGCCCCAGCATTTT,CASSPYGARVFSNQPQHF